This TCR beta chain was captured in a study of blood T cell repertoires in COVID-19. Study information: Sources were T cells, B-cell-depleted T cells, or PBMCs; the material itself was cDNA or gDNA.

This CDR3 spans 18 amino acids. V was clipped by 2 bases and J by 1 base, with 22 bases between them. Germline CDR1 reads SGHRS; CDR2 reads YFSETQ. In this sample, this clone turned up once. Original processing methods: Cell counts per sample came from amplifying reference gene primers. The repertoire was sequenced with immunoSEQ multiplex PCR; TCRdb's copy has only in-frame clones and lacks some. V and J calls and clone size are as listed in that table; D and trimming were resolved from the DNA. The table lists about 120,000 clones, roughly 76% of them singletons, with about 10% in the top ten. This chain links TRBV5-1 with TRBJ2-7, with a weak D call TRBD2 (5 bases). This receptor was obtained from a human donor in a cohort sampled during active COVID-19. Sequenced sample: peripheral blood. The CDR3, as DNA: TGCGCCAGCAGCTTAATCTTCCCGGGGAGCCCCGAGTCCTACGAGCAGTACTTC. Protein sequence: CASSLIFPGSPESYEQYF.